This T cell receptor (beta chain) is from a study of metastatic and nonmetastatic thyroid tumors. As for the study in general: Comparison of repertoires was carried out across blood and tumor or nodule tissue from malignant and benign thyroid patients. The study, taken as a whole, reports: Across blood and tumor, TCR beta diversity in malignant thyroid tumors was reportedly significantly higher than in benign nodules.

This clone was counted a few times. Its target is not known. The entire patient cohort was treatment-naive prior to thyroid surgery. Original processing methods: Clinicopathological groups of papillary thyroid cancer showed CDR3 differences that were used to build a distant-metastasis classifier. TCRdb reprocessed the PCR reads via MiXCR. The V and J calls and clone size come from TCRdb's table, not from the authors' own analysis. The data hold around 15,000 clones, with about 20% observed a single time. V was clipped by 11 bases and J by 8 bases, with 21 bases between them. The length of the CDR3 is 13 residues. Germline loops: CDR1 LNHDA, CDR2 SQIVND (reference sequence).

V is TRBV19 and J is TRBJ1-2; D unclear. Sequencing input: blood. This sequence originates from a female donor with papillary thyroid cancer or a benign thyroid nodule (not recorded which). Some clones in this sample may be carry-over from other donors' samples. The CDR3 is CACTGRSSRGYTF. The DNA for the CDR3 is TGTGCCTGTACGGGGAGGAGCTCTCGGGGCTACACCTTC.